One and the same sample provided the 21 T cell receptor beta chains below, sequenced in a study of blood T cells in healthy people across ages. Primed by a sample-barcoded 5' primer and a J-beta primer mix, a second PCR proceeded for roughly 7 to 11 cycles. TCRdb reprocessed the 5' RACE reads with MiXCR, giving one entry per CDR3 protein. This sample has about 780,000 distinct CDR3 sequences, with roughly 46% found just once. Sequencing input: blood. These receptors were obtained from a man older than 75 in good health.

A few counts support this clonotype. V usage is TRBV20-1 and J usage is TRBJ2-1; tentative D call: TRBD2 (7 bases). V was cut by 5 bases and J by 9 bases, with 17 bases left in between. CDR3 length: 13 residues. Germline CDR1 is DFQATT and CDR2 is SNEGSKA (reference sequence). CDR3 DNA: TGCAGTGCTCTAGCGGACAGATCAACTGAGCAGTTCTTC. It specifies CSALADRSTEQFF.

This clonotype was counted only a few times. V usage is TRBV20-1 and J usage is TRBJ2-1; 7 positions agree with TRBD2. Trimming at V came to 7 bases and at J to 4 bases, leaving 13 bases not matched to a gene. Germline V CDR1 and CDR2: DFQATT, SNEGSKA (reference sequence). CDR3 length: 15 amino acids. As DNA, the CDR3 is TGCAGTGTCGGGCGTTTAGCGGGTATTTACAATGAGCAGTTCTTC. Translated, it gives CSVGRLAGIYNEQFF.

The CDR3 region is CASSPQGRQQPQHF. CDR3 coding DNA: TGCGCCAGCAGCCCCCAAGGGAGGCAACAGCCCCAGCATTTT. V gene TRBV5-1 combines with J gene TRBJ1-5; D is unresolved. CDR3 length: 14 amino acids. V was clipped by 4 bases and J by 7 bases, with 15 bases between them. The V gene's germline CDR1 is SGHRS and CDR2 YFSETQ.

J is TRBJ2-7 and V is TRBV28; TRBD1 matches at 8 bases. The J call may not be correct, given that the DNA end is closer to TRBJ2-5. The CDR3 is made up of 14 amino acids. Per the germline V gene, CDR1 is MDHEN and CDR2 is SYDVKM. The CDR3 is CARSPSDRVETQYF. CDR3 nucleotides: TGTGCCAGAAGTCCCTCGGACAGGGTAGAGACCCAGTACTTC.

This clonotype was detected only a few times. This sequence joins TRBV5-6 and TRBJ2-5, with D perhaps TRBD1 or TRBD2 (5 bases each). Per germline, CDR1 SGHDT and CDR2 YYEEEE. The CDR3 runs to 16 residues. The V end was cut by 1 base, the J end by 2 bases, with 15 bases between. This CDR3 reads CASSLWGFGEQETQYF. CDR3 sequence (DNA): TGTGCCAGCAGCTTGTGGGGGTTTGGGGAACAAGAGACCCAGTACTTC. The complete variable domain, with remaining parts taken from reference TRBV5-6 and TRBJ2-5, reads DAGVTQSPTHLIKTRGQQVTLRCSPKSGHDTVSWYQQALGQGPQFIFQYYEEEERQRGNFPDRFSGHQFPNYSSELNVNALLLGDSALYLCASSLWGFGEQETQYFGPGTRLLVL.

CDR3 in amino acids: CATQGANGYTF. DNA of the CDR3: TGTGCCACCCAGGGGGCGAATGGCTACACCTTC. The V call is TRBV12-3 or TRBV12-4, the J call TRBJ1-2; 8 bases fit TRBD1. V lost 10 bases to trimming and J lost 6 bases; unmatched junction nucleotides: 4. The CDR3 loop spans 11 amino acids.

The chain employs TRBV11-2 and TRBJ2-1; no clear D. There are 17 residues in the CDR3. V was clipped by 5 bases and J by 6 bases, with 23 bases between them. Germline CDR1 and CDR2: SGHAT and FQNNGV. The CDR3 region has the DNA TGTGCCAGCAGCCTCGATATTGGCGACGCCTCTTCCAATGAGCAGTTCTTC. It encodes CASSLDIGDASSNEQFF. Looking up the rest from reference TRBV11-2 and TRBJ2-1 gives the full variable domain: EAGVAQSPRYKIIEKRQSVAFWCNPISGHATLYWYQQILGQGPKLLIQFQNNGVVDDSQLPKDRFSAERLKGVDSTLKIQPAKLEDSAVYLCASSLDIGDASSNEQFFGPGTRLTVL.

The rearrangement joins TRBV7-2 to TRBJ1-5; D is ambiguous. The V end lost 8 bases, the J end lost 0 bases, and 8 bases lay between the germline ends. The CDR3 runs to 13 residues. Germline-derived CDR1 and CDR2 are SGHTA and FQGNSA. DNA of the CDR3: TGTGCCAGCGCTCCCGATAGCAATCAGCCCCAGCATTTT. Translating gives CASAPDSNQPQHF.

V gene TRBV3-1 combines with J gene TRBJ1-1, with a weak D call TRBD1 (6 bases). Trimming stripped 4 bases from V and 4 bases from J, with 16 bases between. The CDR3 extends over 15 amino acids. Per germline, CDR1 LGHDT and CDR2 YNNKEL (reference sequence). The CDR3 nucleotides read TGTGCCAGCAGCCGAGCCTGGGGGGGCCTCACTGAAGCTTTCTTT. This sequence encodes CASSRAWGGLTEAFF.

The chain employs TRBV6-1 and TRBJ1-5; 7 bases line up with TRBD1. The length of the CDR3 is 14 residues. V dropped 7 bases and J dropped 3; count of bases not matched to a gene: 6. Looked up from germline, CDR1 is MNHNS and CDR2 is SASEGT. In DNA, the CDR3 is TGTGCCAGCAATAGGGGGCCCTCCAATCAGCCCCAGCATTTT. Its protein is CASNRGPSNQPQHF.

The gene calls are TRBV2 and TRBJ1-2; no firm D call. This CDR3 spans 12 amino acids. Germline assignment: CDR1 SNHLY and CDR2 FYNNEI. The ends were cut back, 3 bases at V and 6 bases at J, with 8 bases in the middle. CDR3 in amino acids: CASSEGGDGYTF. CDR3 bases: TGTGCCAGCAGTGAGGGTGGCGATGGCTACACCTTC.

This clonotype was detected a few times. The V and J genes are TRBV7-2 and TRBJ2-7; 7 nucleotides agree with TRBD2. The J call may be in error: the DNA end matches TRBJ2-5 better. CDR3 size: 14 residues. Germline V gene data show CDR1 as SGHTA and CDR2 as FQGNSA. The CDR3 spells CASSLAGRAETQYF. CDR3 bases: TGTGCCAGCAGCTTAGCGGGGAGGGCGGAGACCCAGTACTTC.

Concerning this clonotype: Given the absence of the conserved phenylalanine or tryptophan at the CDR3 end, a read error is likely. The chain recombines TRBV5-1 with TRBJ2-7, with D unresolved. The germline V gene encodes CDR1 SGHRS and CDR2 YFSETQ. V gave up 0 bases and J gave up 3 bases, with 10 bases separating them. The length of the CDR3 is 14 residues. CDR3 bases: TGCGCCAGCAGCTTGGCCGGGTCTTACTACGAGCAGTACATC. Translation: CASSLAGSYYEQYI.

Comments on this clonotype: A read error may account for a junction end that differs from germline. The V and J genes are TRBV28 and TRBJ2-7; 7 bases line up with TRBD2. Germline V gene sequence: CDR1 MDHEN, CDR2 SYDVKM. The length of the CDR3 is 15 residues. The CDR3 here is CASSRTSPSSYERYF. CDR3 DNA sequence: TGTGCCAGCAGCCGGACTAGTCCTTCCTCCTACGAGCGGTACTTC.

The chain has TRBV25-1 and TRBJ1-4; D is possibly TRBD1 (6 bases). Germline V gene sequence: CDR1 MGHDK, CDR2 SYGVNS. CDR3 length: 15 amino acids. V was cut by 5 bases and J by 6 bases, with 16 bases left in between. The CDR3 DNA follows: TGTGCCAGCAGTTTTGGTGAACAGGGCTATGAAAAACTGTTTTTT. Its protein is CASSFGEQGYEKLFF.

This rearrangement joins TRBV29-1 to TRBJ1-2; a weak D match, TRBD1 (5 bases). Per the germline V gene, CDR1 is SQVTM and CDR2 is ANQGSEA. V lost 3 bases and J lost 10, with 12 bases in between. The CDR3 loop spans 11 amino acids. The CDR3 protein is CSVDGLGDYTF. The CDR3 DNA follows: TGCAGCGTTGATGGCTTAGGGGACTACACCTTC.

The chain couples TRBV6-5 to TRBJ1-1; TRBD1 aligns across 10 bases. This CDR3 is built from 15 residues. With V trimmed by 7 bases and J by 4 bases, 9 bases remained unmatched. Germline-derived CDR1 and CDR2 are MNHEY and SVGAGI. CDR3 DNA sequence: TGTGCCAGCACGTTTTCCGGGACAGGGGCCACTGAAGCTTTCTTT. Protein: CASTFSGTGATEAFF.

The rearrangement links TRBV7-2 to TRBJ2-7; D is undetermined. The germline CDR1 and CDR2 sequences are SGHTA and FQGNSA. Trimming removed 3 bases at V and 1 base at J, with 7 bases between. The CDR3 loop spans 13 amino acids. CDR3 in DNA: TGTGCCAGCAGCTTGTACGTGTCCTACGAGCAGTACTTC. Residues: CASSLYVSYEQYF.

A few counts support this clonotype. This chain links TRBV20-1 with TRBJ2-1, with 8 bases lining up with TRBD1. The CDR3 loop spans 13 amino acids. Trimming removed 8 bases from V and 5 bases from J; junction bases left unmatched: 8. Germline CDR1 is DFQATT and CDR2 is SNEGSKA (reference sequence). CDR3 in DNA: TGCAGTCTGGACAGGGTTATCAACAATGAGCAGTTCTTC. Amino acids: CSLDRVINNEQFF.

This clonotype was counted ten times or more. The chain links TRBV24-1 to TRBJ2-6; D assignment may be TRBD1 or TRBD2 (5 bases each). From germline, CDR1 is KGHDR and CDR2 SFDVKD. V lost 12 bases and J lost 2, with 10 bases in between. The CDR3 is 13 residues long. Here the CDR3 reads CASGPAGANVLTF. As DNA, the CDR3 is TGTGCCTCGGGGCCCGCTGGGGCCAACGTCCTGACTTTC.

This clonotype was picked up one time. The V gene is TRBV10-3, the J gene TRBJ1-4, with 10 bases fitting TRBD1. V dropped 2 bases and J dropped 8; count of bases not matched to a gene: 11. Looked up from germline, CDR1 is ENHRY and CDR2 is SYGVKD. The CDR3 contains 17 residues. CDR3: CAISEREPGQGNEKLFF. As DNA, the CDR3 is TGTGCCATCAGTGAGAGGGAACCGGGACAGGGGAACGAAAAACTGTTTTTT.